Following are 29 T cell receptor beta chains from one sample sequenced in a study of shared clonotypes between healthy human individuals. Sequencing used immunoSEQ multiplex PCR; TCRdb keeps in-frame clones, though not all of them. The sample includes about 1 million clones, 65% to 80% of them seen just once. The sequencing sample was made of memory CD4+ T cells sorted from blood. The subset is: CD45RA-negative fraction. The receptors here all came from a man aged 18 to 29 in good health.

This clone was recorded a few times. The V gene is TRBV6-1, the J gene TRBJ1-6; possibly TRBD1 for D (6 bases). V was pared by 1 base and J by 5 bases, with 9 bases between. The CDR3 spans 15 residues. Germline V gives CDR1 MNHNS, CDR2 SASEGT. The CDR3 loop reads CASSEDRVDNSPLHF. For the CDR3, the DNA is TGTGCCAGCAGTGAAGACAGGGTGGATAATTCACCCCTCCACTTT.

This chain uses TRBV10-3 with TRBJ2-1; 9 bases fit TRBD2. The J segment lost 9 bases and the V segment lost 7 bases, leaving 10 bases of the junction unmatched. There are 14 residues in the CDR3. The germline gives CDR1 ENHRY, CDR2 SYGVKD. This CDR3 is CAITFLAGDGEQFF. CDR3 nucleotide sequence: TGTGCCATCACGTTTTTAGCGGGGGATGGTGAGCAGTTCTTC.

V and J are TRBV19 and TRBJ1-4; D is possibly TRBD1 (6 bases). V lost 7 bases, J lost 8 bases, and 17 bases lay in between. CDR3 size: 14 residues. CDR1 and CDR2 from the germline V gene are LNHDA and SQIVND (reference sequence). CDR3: CASNTVQGNEKLFF. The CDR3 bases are TGTGCCAGTAATACGGTCCAGGGGAACGAAAAACTGTTTTTT.

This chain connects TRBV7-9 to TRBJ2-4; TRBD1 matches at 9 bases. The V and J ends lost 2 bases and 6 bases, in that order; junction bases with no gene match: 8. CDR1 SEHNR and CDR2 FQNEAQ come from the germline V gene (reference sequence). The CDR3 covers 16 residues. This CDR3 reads CASSLYTGGVGNIQYF. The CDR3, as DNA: TGTGCCAGCAGCTTATATACAGGGGGCGTCGGAAACATTCAGTACTTC. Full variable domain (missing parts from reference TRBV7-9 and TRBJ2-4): DTGVSQNPRHKITKRGQNVTFRCDPISEHNRLYWYRQTLGQGPEFLTYFQNEAQLEKSRLLSDRFSAERPKGSFSTLEIQRTEQGDSAMYLCASSLYTGGVGNIQYFGAGTRLSVL.

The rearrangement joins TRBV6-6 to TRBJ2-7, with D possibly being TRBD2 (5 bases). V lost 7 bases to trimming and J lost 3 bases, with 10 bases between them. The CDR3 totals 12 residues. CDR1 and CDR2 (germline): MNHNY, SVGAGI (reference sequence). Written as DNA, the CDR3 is TGTGCCAGCACCGCTGGAGGCTACGAGCAGTACTTC. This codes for CASTAGGYEQYF.

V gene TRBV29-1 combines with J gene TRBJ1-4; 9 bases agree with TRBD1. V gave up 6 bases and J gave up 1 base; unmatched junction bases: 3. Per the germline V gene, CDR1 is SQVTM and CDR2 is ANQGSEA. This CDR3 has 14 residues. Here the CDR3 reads CSVGTGLTNEKLFF. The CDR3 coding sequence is TGCAGCGTGGGGACAGGGTTAACTAATGAAAAACTGTTTTTT.

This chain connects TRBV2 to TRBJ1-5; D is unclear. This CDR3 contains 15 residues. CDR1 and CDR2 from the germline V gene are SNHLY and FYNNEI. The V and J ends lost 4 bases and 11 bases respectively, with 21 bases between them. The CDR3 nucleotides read TGTGCCAGCAGTGCCCAGGCAGTTCAGTCTTCGGCCCAGCATTTT. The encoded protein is CASSAQAVQSSAQHF.

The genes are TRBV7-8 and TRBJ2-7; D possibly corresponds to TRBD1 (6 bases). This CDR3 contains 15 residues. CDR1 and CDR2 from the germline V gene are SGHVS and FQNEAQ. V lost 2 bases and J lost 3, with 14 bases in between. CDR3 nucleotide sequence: TGTGCCAGCAGCTTACTCCAGGGGTGGCTCTACGAGCAGTACTTC. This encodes CASSLLQGWLYEQYF.

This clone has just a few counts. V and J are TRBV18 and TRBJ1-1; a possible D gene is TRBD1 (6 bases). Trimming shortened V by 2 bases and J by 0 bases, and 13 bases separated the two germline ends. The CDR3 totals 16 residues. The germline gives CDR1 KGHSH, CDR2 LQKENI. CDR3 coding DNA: TGTGCCAGCTCACCATTTAGGGGGTCCCTGAACACTGAAGCTTTCTTT. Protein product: CASSPFRGSLNTEAFF.

CDR3 in DNA: TGTGCCTGGAGTGTAATAGGGGCCTCCTACGAGCAGTACTTC. Amino acids: CAWSVIGASYEQYF. The chain uses TRBV30 and TRBJ2-7, with D perhaps matching TRBD1 (5 bases). This CDR3 has 14 residues. The germline V gene has CDR1 GTSNPN and CDR2 SVGIG (reference sequence). The ends were cut back, 0 bases at V and 0 bases at J, with 9 bases in the middle.

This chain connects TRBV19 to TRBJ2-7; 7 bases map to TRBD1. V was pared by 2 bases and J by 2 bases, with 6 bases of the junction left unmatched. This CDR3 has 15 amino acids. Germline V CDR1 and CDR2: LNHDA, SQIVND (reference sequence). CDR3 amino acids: CASSISGQEPYEQYF. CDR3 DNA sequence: TGTGCCAGTAGTATAAGCGGACAGGAGCCCTACGAGCAGTACTTC.

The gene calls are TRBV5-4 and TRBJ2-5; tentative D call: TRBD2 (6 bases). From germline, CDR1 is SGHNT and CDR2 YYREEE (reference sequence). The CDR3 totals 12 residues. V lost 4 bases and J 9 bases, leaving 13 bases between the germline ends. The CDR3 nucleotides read TGTGCCAGCAGCCCCCTCGGAGGGGCCCAGTACTTC. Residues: CASSPLGGAQYF.

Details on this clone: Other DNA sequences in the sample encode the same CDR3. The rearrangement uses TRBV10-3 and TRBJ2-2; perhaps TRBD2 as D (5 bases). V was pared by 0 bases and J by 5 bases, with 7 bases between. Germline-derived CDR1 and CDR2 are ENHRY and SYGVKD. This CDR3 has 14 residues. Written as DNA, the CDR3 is TGTGCCATCAGTGAGTCGAGAGGGACCGGGGAGCTGTTTTTT. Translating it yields CAISESRGTGELFF.

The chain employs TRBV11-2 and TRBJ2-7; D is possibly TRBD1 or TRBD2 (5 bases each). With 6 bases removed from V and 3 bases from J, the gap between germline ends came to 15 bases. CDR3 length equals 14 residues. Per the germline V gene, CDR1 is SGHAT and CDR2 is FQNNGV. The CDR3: CASSPPPGSYEQYF. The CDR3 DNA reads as TGTGCCAGCAGTCCTCCCCCAGGGAGCTACGAGCAGTACTTC.

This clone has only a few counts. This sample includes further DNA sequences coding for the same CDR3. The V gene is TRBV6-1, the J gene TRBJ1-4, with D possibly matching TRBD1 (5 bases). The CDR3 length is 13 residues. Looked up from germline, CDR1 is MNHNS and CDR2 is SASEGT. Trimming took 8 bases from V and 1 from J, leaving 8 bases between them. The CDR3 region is CASQGLTNEKLFF. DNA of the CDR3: TGTGCCAGCCAGGGTTTAACTAATGAAAAACTGTTTTTT.

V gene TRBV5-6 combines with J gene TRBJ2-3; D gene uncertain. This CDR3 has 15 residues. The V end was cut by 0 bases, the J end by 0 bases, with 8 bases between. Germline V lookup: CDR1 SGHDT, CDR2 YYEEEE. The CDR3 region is CASSLETSSTDTQYF. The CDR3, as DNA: TGTGCCAGCAGCTTGGAGACCTCTAGCACAGATACGCAGTATTTT.

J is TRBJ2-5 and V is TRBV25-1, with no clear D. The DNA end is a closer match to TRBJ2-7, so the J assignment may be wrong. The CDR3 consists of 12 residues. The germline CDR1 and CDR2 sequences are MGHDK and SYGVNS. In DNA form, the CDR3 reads TGTGCCAGCAGTGCCCCTGGCGACGAGCAGTACTTC. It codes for CASSAPGDEQYF.

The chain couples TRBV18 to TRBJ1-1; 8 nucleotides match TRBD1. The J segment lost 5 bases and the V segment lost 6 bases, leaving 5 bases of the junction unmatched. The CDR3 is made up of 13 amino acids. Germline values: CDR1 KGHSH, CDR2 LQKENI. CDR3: CASSFGQGTEAFF. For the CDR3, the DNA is TGTGCCAGCTCGTTTGGACAGGGAACTGAAGCTTTCTTT.

In nucleotides, the CDR3 is TGTGCCAGCTCACCACAGGGGCGCCAAGAGACCCAGTACTTC. Protein: CASSPQGRQETQYF. The chain is built from TRBV18 and TRBJ2-5; possible D gene TRBD1, 5 bases. CDR1 and CDR2 (germline): KGHSH, LQKENI. V lost 1 base and J lost 1, with 7 bases in between. This CDR3 has 14 amino acids. The entire variable domain, with the rest obtained from reference TRBV18 and TRBJ2-5, is as follows: NAGVMQNPRHLVRRRGQEARLRCSPMKGHSHVYWYRQLPEEGLKFMVYLQKENIIDESGMPKERFSAEFPKEGPSILRIQQVVRGDSAAYFCASSPQGRQETQYFGPGTRLLVL.

CDR3 protein: CASSPGGLAGKKNTDTQYF. CDR3 DNA: TGTGCCAGCAGCCCGGGGGGACTAGCGGGGAAAAAAAACACAGATACGCAGTATTTT. The chain recombines TRBV5-4 with TRBJ2-3, with 13 bases identical to TRBD2. Germline V gives CDR1 SGHNT, CDR2 YYREEE (reference sequence). The CDR3 has 19 residues. V shed 4 bases and J 2 bases; nucleotides not matched to a gene: 13.

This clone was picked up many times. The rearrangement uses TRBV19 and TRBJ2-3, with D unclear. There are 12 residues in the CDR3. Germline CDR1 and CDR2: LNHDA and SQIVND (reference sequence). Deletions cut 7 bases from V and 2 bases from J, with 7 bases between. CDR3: CASIGVTDTQYF. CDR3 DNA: TGTGCCAGTATTGGGGTCACAGATACGCAGTATTTT.

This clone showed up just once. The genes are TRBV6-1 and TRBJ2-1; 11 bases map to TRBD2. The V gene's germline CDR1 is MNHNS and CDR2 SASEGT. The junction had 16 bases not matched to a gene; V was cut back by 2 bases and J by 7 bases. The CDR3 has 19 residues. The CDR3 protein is CASSELVAGGWEIGNEQFF. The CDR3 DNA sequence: TGTGCCAGCAGTGAATTGGTAGCGGGAGGGTGGGAAATCGGGAATGAGCAGTTCTTC.

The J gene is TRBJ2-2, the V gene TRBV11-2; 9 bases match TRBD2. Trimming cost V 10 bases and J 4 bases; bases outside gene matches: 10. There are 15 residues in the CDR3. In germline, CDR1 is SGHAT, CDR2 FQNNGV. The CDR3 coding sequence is TGTGCCATTTCAATAGCGGGGGTGTCCACCGGGGAGCTGTTTTTT. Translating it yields CAISIAGVSTGELFF. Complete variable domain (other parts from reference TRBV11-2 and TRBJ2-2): EAGVAQSPRYKIIEKRQSVAFWCNPISGHATLYWYQQILGQGPKLLIQFQNNGVVDDSQLPKDRFSAERLKGVDSTLKIQPAKLEDSAVYLCAISIAGVSTGELFFGEGSRLTVL.

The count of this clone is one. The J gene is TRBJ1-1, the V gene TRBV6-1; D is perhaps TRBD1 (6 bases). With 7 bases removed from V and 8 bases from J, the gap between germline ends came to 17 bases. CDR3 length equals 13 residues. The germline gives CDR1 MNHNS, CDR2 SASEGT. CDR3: CASTPGHLKEAFF. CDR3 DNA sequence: TGTGCCAGCACCCCGGGACACCTCAAAGAAGCTTTCTTT.

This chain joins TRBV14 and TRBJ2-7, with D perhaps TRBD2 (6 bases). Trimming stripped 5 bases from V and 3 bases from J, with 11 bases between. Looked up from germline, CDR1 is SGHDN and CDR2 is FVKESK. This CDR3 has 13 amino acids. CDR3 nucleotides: TGTGCCAGCAGCTTAGCGGTCGGCTACGAGCAGTACTTC. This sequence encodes CASSLAVGYEQYF. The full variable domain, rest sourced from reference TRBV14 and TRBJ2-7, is EAGVTQFPSHSVIEKGQTVTLRCDPISGHDNLYWYRRVMGKEIKFLLHFVKESKQDESGMPNNRFLAERTGGTYSTLKVQPAELEDSGVYFCASSLAVGYEQYFGPGTRLTVT.

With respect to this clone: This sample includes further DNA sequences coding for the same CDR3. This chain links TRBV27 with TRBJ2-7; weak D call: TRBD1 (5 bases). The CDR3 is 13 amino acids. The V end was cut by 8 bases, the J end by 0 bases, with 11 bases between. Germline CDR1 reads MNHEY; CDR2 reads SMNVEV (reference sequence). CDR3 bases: TGTGCCAGCTCAGGGCGGAGCTCCTACGAGCAGTACTTC. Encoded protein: CASSGRSSYEQYF.

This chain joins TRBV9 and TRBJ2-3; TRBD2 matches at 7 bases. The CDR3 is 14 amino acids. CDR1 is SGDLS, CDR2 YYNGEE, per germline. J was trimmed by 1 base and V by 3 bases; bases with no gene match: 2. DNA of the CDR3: TGTGCCAGCAGCGATAGCGGGCGCACAGATACGCAGTATTTT. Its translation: CASSDSGRTDTQYF.

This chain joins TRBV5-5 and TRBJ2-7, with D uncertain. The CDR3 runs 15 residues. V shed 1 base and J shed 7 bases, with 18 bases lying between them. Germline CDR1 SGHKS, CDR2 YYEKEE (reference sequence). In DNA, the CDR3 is TGTGCCAGCAGCTTGAGCTTGGACGTCGTTTGGGAGCAGTACTTC. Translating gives CASSLSLDVVWEQYF.

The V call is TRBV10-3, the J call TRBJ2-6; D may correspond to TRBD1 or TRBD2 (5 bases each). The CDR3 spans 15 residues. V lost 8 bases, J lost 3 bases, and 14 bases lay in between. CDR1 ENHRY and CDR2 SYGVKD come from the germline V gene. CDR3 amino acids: CAIQKGAGGANVLTF. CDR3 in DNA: TGTGCCATCCAAAAAGGGGCGGGTGGGGCCAACGTCCTGACTTTC.